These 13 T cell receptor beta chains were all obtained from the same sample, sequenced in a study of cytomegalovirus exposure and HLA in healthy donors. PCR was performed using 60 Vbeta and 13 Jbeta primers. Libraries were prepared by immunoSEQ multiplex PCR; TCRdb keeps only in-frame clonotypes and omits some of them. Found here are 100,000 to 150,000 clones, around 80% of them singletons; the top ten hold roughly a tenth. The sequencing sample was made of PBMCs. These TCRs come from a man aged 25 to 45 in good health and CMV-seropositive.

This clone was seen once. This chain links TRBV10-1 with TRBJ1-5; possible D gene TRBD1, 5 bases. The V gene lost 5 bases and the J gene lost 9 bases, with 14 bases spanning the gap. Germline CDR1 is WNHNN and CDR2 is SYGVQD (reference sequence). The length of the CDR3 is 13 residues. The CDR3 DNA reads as TGCGCCAGCAGTTCCGGGGGGTGGCGGCCCCAGCATTTT. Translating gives CASSSGGWRPQHF.

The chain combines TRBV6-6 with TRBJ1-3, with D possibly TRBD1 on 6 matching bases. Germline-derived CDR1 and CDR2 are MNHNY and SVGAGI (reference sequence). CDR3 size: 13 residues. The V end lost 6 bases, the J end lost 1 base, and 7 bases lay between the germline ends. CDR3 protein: CASRGGSGNTIYF. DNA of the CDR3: TGTGCCAGCAGAGGGGGTTCTGGAAACACCATATATTTT.

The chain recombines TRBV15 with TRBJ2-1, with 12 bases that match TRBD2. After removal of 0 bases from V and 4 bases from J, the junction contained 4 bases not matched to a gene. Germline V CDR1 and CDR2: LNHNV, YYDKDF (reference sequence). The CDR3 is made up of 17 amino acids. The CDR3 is CATSRDLAGGPYNEQFF. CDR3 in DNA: TGTGCCACCAGCAGAGATCTAGCGGGAGGGCCTTACAATGAGCAGTTCTTC.

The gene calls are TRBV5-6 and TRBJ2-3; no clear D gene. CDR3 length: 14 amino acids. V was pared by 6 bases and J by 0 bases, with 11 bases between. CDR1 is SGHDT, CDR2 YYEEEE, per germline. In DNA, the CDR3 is TGTGCCAGCACCGACCCGGGTAGCACAGATACGCAGTATTTT. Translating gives CASTDPGSTDTQYF.

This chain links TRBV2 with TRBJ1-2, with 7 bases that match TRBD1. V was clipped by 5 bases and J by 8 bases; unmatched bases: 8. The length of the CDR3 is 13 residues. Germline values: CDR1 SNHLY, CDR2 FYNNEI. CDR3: CASSRGQDLGYTF. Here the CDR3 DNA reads TGTGCCAGCAGTCGCGGACAGGACCTCGGCTACACCTTC.

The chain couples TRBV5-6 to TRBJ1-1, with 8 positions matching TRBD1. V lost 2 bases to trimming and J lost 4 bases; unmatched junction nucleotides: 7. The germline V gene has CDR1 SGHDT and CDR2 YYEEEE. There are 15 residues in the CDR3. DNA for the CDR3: TGTGCCAGCAGCTTTAACGGACAGGGTGGCACTGAAGCTTTCTTT. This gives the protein CASSFNGQGGTEAFF.

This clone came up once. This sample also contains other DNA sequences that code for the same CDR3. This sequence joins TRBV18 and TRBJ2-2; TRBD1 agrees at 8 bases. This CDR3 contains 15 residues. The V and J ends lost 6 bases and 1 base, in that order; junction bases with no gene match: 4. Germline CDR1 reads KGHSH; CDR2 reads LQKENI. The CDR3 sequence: CASSPGTGNTGELFF. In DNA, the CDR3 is TGTGCCAGCTCTCCCGGGACAGGGAACACCGGGGAGCTGTTTTTT.

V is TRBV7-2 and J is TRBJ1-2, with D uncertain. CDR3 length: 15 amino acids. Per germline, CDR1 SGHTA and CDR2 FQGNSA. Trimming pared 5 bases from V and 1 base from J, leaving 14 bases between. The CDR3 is CASSRMRVINYGYTF. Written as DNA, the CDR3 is TGTGCCAGCAGCCGGATGAGGGTGATTAACTATGGCTACACCTTC.

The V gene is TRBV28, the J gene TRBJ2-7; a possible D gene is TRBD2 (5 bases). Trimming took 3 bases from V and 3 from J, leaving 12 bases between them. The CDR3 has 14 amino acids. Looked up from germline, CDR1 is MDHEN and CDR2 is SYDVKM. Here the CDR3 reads CASSFGVADYEQYF. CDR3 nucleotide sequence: TGTGCCAGCAGTTTCGGGGTAGCAGACTACGAGCAGTACTTC.

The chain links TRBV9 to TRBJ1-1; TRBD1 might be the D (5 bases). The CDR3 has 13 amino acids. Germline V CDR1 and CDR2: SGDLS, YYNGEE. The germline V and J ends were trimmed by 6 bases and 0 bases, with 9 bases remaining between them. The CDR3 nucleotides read TGTGCCAGCAATGGGGCGGTGAACACTGAAGCTTTCTTT. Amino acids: CASNGAVNTEAFF.

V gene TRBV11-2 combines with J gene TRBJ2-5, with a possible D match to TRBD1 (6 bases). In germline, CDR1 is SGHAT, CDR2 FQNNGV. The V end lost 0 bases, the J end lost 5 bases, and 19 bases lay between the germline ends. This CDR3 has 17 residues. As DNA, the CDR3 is TGTGCCAGCAGCTTAGATTGGGACACCACTGGGCGGGAGACCCAGTACTTC. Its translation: CASSLDWDTTGRETQYF. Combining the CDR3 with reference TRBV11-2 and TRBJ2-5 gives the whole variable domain EAGVAQSPRYKIIEKRQSVAFWCNPISGHATLYWYQQILGQGPKLLIQFQNNGVVDDSQLPKDRFSAERLKGVDSTLKIQPAKLEDSAVYLCASSLDWDTTGRETQYFGPGTRLLVL.

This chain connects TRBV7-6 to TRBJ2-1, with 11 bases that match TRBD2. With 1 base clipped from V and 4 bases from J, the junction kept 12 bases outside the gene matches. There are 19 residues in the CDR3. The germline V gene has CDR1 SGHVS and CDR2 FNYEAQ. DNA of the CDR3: TGTGCCAGCAGCTTAGACTCTCAAAGACTAGCGGGAAAGTACAATGAGCAGTTCTTC. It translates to CASSLDSQRLAGKYNEQFF. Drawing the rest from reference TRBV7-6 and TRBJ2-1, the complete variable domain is GAGVSQSPRYKVTKRGQDVALRCDPISGHVSLYWYRQALGQGPEFLTYFNYEAQQDKSGLPNDRFSAERPEGSISTLTIQRTEQRDSAMYRCASSLDSQRLAGKYNEQFFGPGTRLTVL.

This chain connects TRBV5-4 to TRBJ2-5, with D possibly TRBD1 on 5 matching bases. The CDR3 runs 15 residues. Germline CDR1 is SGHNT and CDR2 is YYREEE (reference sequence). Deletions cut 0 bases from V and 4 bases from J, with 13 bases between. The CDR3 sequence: CASSLEEGQSETQYF. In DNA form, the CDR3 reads TGTGCCAGCAGCTTGGAGGAAGGACAATCAGAGACCCAGTACTTC.